This TCR beta chain comes out of a study of T cell responses to AZD1222 COVID-19 vaccine. Trimming took 7 bases from V and 3 from J, leaving 19 bases between them. Germline-derived CDR1 and CDR2 are MNHEY and SVGAGI. The CDR3 contains 15 residues. This table comes from immunoSEQ multiplex PCR, and its TCRdb copy is limited to in-frame clones, with some not included. The sample yields 150,000 or so clones, almost 90% seen once. The source material was peripheral blood, sampled on day 0 of AZD1222 vaccination. The receptor's source is an adult in good health. The rearrangement uses TRBV6-5 and TRBJ2-7; D is possibly TRBD2 (6 bases). The CDR3 region is CASTTLGGGGYEQYF. In DNA form, the CDR3 reads TGTGCCAGCACTACCCTCGGGGGTGGGGGCTACGAGCAGTACTTC.